These T cell receptor beta chains were read from a single sample in a study of blood T cell repertoires in COVID-19. TCRdb's table, derived via immunoSEQ multiplex PCR, lists solely in-frame clones and lacks some. This sample has some 73,000 clones, with about 86% found just once. Specimen: peripheral blood. The receptors were sampled from a man of 80 years or more with COVID-19, enrolled during active disease. The CDR3 runs from the conserved cysteine through the conserved F or W. A D gene is named only where the DNA matches it firmly. The size entry is marked missing in some rows and otherwise reads once, few, many or a size class.

J	D	V	size	CDR3	DNA
TRBJ1-2	NA	TRBV9	few	CASSVQGGYGYTF	TGTGCCAGCAGCGTACAGGGCGGCTATGGCTACACCTTC
TRBJ1-5	NA	TRBV4-1	few	CASSQDWGSTYQPQHF	TGCGCCAGCAGCCAAGATTGGGGCAGTACTTATCAGCCCCAGCATTTT
TRBJ1-6	TRBD1	TRBV29-1	few	CSAGTVNSPLHF	TGCAGCGCCGGGACAGTGAATTCACCCCTCCACTTT
TRBJ2-2	TRBD2	TRBV9	NA	CASSASGGYTGELFF	TGTGCCAGCAGCGCTAGCGGGGGGTACACCGGGGAGCTGTTTTTT
TRBJ1-6	TRBD1	TRBV5-1	NA	CASSWGGTGSSYNSPLHF	TGCGCCAGCAGCTGGGGAGGGACAGGGAGCTCCTATAATTCACCCCTCCACTTT
TRBJ2-1	NA	TRBV11-3	few	CASSSGQVNNEQFF	TGTGCCAGCAGCTCAGGACAAGTCAACAATGAGCAGTTCTTC
TRBJ2-2	TRBD2	TRBV3-1/TRBV3-2	NA	CASSQRFPAGGPGGELFF	TGTGCCAGCAGCCAAAGGTTTCCAGCGGGGGGGCCAGGCGGGGAGCTGTTTTTT
TRBJ1-1	NA	TRBV7-2	NA	CASSFFGRGTEAFF	TGTGCCAGCAGCTTCTTCGGAAGGGGGACTGAAGCTTTCTTT
TRBJ1-2	NA	TRBV18	NA	CASSPRQATDYGYTF	TGTGCCAGCTCACCTCGACAGGCCACGGACTATGGCTACACCTTC
TRBJ1-3	NA	TRBV3-1/TRBV3-2	NA	CASSLAPQFSGNTIYF	TGTGCCAGCAGCCTCGCTCCACAGTTCTCTGGAAACACCATATATTTT
TRBJ2-7	NA	TRBV7-2	NA	CASSPSVATYEQYF	TGTGCCAGCAGCCCCTCTGTGGCAACCTACGAGCAGTACTTC
TRBJ1-4	NA	TRBV18	NA	CASSPRAAGRNEKLFF	TGTGCCAGCTCACCCAGAGCGGCAGGGAGGAATGAAAAACTGTTTTTT
TRBJ1-2	TRBD1	TRBV9	NA	CASSARGQGDYGYTF	TGTGCCAGCAGCGCCCGGGGACAGGGCGACTATGGCTACACCTTC
TRBJ2-2	TRBD2	TRBV2	NA	CASSEQRGWNTGELFF	TGTGCCAGCAGTGAGCAGCGGGGGTGGAACACCGGGGAGCTGTTTTTT
TRBJ2-7	TRBD1	TRBV7-3	NA	CASSLRRPGQGKFEQYF	TGTGCCAGCAGCTTACGTCGCCCCGGACAGGGGAAATTCGAGCAGTACTTC
TRBJ1-1	NA	TRBV28	NA	CASRKQGNTVPEAFF	TGTGCCAGCAGAAAACAGGGTAACACCGTCCCTGAAGCTTTCTTT
TRBJ2-7	TRBD2	TRBV6-5	NA	CASSWTSGGRGEQYF	TGTGCCAGCAGTTGGACTAGCGGGGGTCGGGGGGAGCAGTACTTC
TRBJ1-2	TRBD1	TRBV7-9	NA	CASSLGQGNGYTF	TGTGCCAGCAGCTTAGGACAGGGGAATGGCTACACCTTC
TRBJ1-1	TRBD1	TRBV9	NA	CASSPRQGNTEAFF	TGTGCCAGCAGCCCCAGACAGGGGAACACTGAAGCTTTCTTT
TRBJ1-1	TRBD1	TRBV4-2	NA	CASSQQQGGTEAFF	TGTGCCAGCAGCCAACAACAGGGGGGCACTGAAGCTTTCTTT
TRBJ2-5	TRBD1	TRBV2	NA	CASSEQGAGETQYF	TGTGCCAGCAGTGAACAGGGGGCTGGGGAGACCCAGTACTTC
TRBJ2-5	TRBD2	TRBV5-1	NA	CASSPGEGETQYF	TGCGCCAGCAGCCCCGGGGAGGGGGAGACCCAGTACTTC
TRBJ1-1	TRBD1	TRBV19	NA	CASSVKPGGPNTEAFF	TGTGCCAGTAGCGTAAAACCAGGGGGCCCGAACACTGAAGCTTTCTTT
TRBJ1-2	TRBD1	TRBV29-1	NA	CSATGGDGYTF	TGCAGCGCGACAGGGGGCGATGGCTACACCTTC
TRBJ1-1	NA	TRBV20-1	NA	CSCDLNTEAFF	TGCAGTTGTGACTTGAACACTGAAGCTTTCTTT
TRBJ1-1	NA	TRBV9	NA	CASSVVVNTEAFF	TGTGCCAGCAGCGTAGTCGTGAACACTGAAGCTTTCTTT
TRBJ2-7	TRBD1	TRBV24-1	once	CATSDPARTGIDEQYF	TGTGCCACCAGTGACCCGGCCAGGACAGGGATCGACGAGCAGTACTTC